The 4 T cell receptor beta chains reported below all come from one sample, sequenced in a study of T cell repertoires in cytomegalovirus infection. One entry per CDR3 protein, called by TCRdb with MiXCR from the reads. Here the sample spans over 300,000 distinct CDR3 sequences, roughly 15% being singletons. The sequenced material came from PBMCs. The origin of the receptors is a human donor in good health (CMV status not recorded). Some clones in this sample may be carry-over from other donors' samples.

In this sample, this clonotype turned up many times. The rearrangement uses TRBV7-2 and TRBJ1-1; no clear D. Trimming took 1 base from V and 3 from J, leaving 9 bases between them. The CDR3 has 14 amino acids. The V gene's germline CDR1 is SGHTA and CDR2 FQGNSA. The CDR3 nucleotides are TGTGCCAGCAGCTTAGATGTGGGCTACACTGAAGCTTTCTTT. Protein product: CASSLDVGYTEAFF.

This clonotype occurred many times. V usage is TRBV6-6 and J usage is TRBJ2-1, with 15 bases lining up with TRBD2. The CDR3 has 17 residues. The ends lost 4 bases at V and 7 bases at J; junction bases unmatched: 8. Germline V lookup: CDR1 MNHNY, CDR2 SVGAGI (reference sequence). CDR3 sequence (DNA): TGTGCCAGCAGTTCCCCCGGGACTAGCGGGGGGTGGAATGAGCAGTTCTTC. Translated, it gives CASSSPGTSGGWNEQFF.

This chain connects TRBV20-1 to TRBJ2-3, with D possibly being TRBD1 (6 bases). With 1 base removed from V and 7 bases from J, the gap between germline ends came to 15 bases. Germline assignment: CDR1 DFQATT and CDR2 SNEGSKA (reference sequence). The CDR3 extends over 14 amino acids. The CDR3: CSARVEGHRYTQYF. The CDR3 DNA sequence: TGCAGTGCTAGAGTTGAGGGACACAGATATACGCAGTATTTT.

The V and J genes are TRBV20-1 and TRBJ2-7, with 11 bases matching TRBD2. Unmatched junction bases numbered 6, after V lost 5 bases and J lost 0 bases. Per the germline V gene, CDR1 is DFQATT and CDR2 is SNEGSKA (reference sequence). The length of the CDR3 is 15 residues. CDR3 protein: CSAFSGTSGSYEQYF. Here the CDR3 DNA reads TGCAGTGCTTTCTCCGGGACTAGCGGCTCCTACGAGCAGTACTTC.